The 8 T cell receptor beta chains listed next were all sequenced from one sample in a study of blood T cell repertoires in COVID-19. Generated by immunoSEQ multiplex PCR, the TCRdb table keeps only in-frame clones and is missing some. The repertoire includes some 66,000 clones, over 80% of them detected once, and about 7.3% sits in the top ten. Sequenced input: peripheral blood. These receptors were collected from a human donor in a cohort sampled during active COVID-19.

Concerning this clone itself: Other DNA sequences in the same sample also yield this CDR3. The V and J genes are TRBV5-1 and TRBJ2-3; the D is unclear. Germline V gene sequence: CDR1 SGHRS, CDR2 YFSETQ. The CDR3 contains 13 residues. The V and J ends lost 3 bases and 0 bases respectively, with 5 bases between them. The CDR3 DNA reads TGCGCCAGCAGCTCTCCGAGCACAGATACGCAGTATTTT. Its protein is CASSSPSTDTQYF.

The chain couples TRBV7-8 to TRBJ2-7; D may be TRBD1 (5 bases). Germline V lookup: CDR1 SGHVS, CDR2 FQNEAQ. The V and J ends lost 1 base and 7 bases respectively, with 8 bases between them. This CDR3 contains 12 residues. CDR3 region: CASSLGPGEQYF. Written as DNA, the CDR3 is TGTGCCAGCAGCTTAGGACCAGGGGAGCAGTACTTC.

As to this clone: The junction differs from germline at one of its ends, possibly a read error. This chain joins TRBV7-7 and TRBJ2-1, with 12 nucleotides matching TRBD2. Germline V lookup: CDR1 SSHAT, CDR2 FNYEAQ (reference sequence). This CDR3 region has 16 residues. The CDR3, as DNA: TGTGCTAGCAGTCCAATACTAGCGGGAGGTGACAATGAGCAGTTCTTC. Translation gives CASSPILAGGDNEQFF.

The V gene is TRBV21-1, the J gene TRBJ2-5; the tabulated D call, TRBD2, remains unverified against the DNA. TRBV21-1 is flagged as a pseudogene. This CDR3 is built from 16 residues. The CDR3 DNA follows: TGTGCCAGCAGCAAATTATTGCCTAGCGGGGGAGAGACCCAGTACTTC. It translates to CASSKLLPSGGETQYF.

The gene calls are TRBV10-3 and TRBJ1-1; D is possibly TRBD1 (5 bases). CDR3 length equals 14 residues. Trimming left V 6 bases short and J 1 base short, with 12 bases between. Germline V gene data show CDR1 as ENHRY and CDR2 as SYGVKD. The CDR3 sequence: CAIRRDPANTEAFF. DNA for the CDR3: TGTGCCATCAGGCGGGACCCCGCGAACACTGAAGCTTTCTTT.

This clone was detected once. The CDR3 coding sequence is TGCGCCAGCAGCCAGTCCCTAGCGCTAGCTTACAATGAGCAGTTCTTC. It specifies CASSQSLALAYNEQFF. The chain uses TRBV4-3 and TRBJ2-1; possible D gene TRBD2, 6 bases. The CDR3 covers 16 residues. The germline V gene encodes CDR1 LGHNA and CDR2 YSLEER. The V end was cut by 3 bases, the J end by 4 bases, with 16 bases between.

The chain carries TRBV7-3 and TRBJ2-1, with D possibly TRBD2 on 6 matching bases. The V and J ends lost 1 base and 0 bases respectively, with 7 bases between them. Looked up from germline, CDR1 is SGHTA and CDR2 is FQGTGA. This CDR3 has 15 amino acids. The CDR3 nucleotides are TGTGCCAGCAGCTTAAACGGGGGCTCCTACAATGAGCAGTTCTTC. Amino acids: CASSLNGGSYNEQFF.

The sample holds one count of this clone. The CDR3 DNA follows: TGTGCCAGCAGCTTTTCCGGGACAGGGCAGAATGAGCAGTTCTTC. This encodes CASSFSGTGQNEQFF. V usage is TRBV11-2 and J usage is TRBJ2-1; TRBD1 matches 9 bases. CDR1 is SGHAT, CDR2 FQNNGV, per germline. This CDR3 has 15 amino acids. V lost 3 bases to trimming and J lost 7 bases; unmatched junction nucleotides: 7.